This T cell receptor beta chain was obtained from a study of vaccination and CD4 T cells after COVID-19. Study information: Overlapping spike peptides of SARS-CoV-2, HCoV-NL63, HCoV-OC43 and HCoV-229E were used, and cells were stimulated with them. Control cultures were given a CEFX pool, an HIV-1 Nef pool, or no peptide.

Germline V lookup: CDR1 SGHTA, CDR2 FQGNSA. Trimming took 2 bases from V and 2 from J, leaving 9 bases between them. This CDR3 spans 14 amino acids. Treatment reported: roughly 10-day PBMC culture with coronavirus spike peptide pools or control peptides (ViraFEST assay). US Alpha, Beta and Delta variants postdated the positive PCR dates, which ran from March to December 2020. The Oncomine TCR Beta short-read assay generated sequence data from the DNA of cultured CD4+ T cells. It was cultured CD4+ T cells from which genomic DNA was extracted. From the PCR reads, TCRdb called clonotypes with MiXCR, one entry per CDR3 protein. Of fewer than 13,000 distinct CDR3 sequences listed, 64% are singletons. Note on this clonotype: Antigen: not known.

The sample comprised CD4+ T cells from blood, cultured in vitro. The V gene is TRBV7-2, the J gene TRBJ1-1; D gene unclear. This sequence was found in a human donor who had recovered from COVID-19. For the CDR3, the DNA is TGTGCCAGCAGCTTACAAACGGAAAACACTGAAGCTTTCTTT. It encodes CASSLQTENTEAFF. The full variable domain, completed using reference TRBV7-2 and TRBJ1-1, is GAGVSQSPSNKVTEKGKDVELRCDPISGHTALYWYRQSLGQGLEFLIYFQGNSAPDKSGLPSDRFSAERTGGSVSTLTIQRTQQEDSAVYLCASSLQTENTEAFFGQGTRLTVV.